Shown below are 25 T cell receptor beta chains from a single sample sequenced in a study of low-dose radiotherapy and immunotherapy resistance in tumors. First-strand cDNA relied on TRAV- and TRBV-specific primers spanning alpha and beta chains. For amplifying TCRs, the PCR ran for approximately 21 cycles with Phusion, which was used together with a constant-region primer and the adapter on the V primers. One entry per CDR3 protein results from TCRdb running MiXCR on the reads. Of around 7,100 distinct CDR3 sequences detected, about 50% appear once; the ten largest clones hold roughly 13%. These receptors were obtained from a human donor with advanced metastatic prostate, ovarian, gallbladder or colorectal cancer (not recorded which). This table probably holds off-target reads from a library built for another chain.

Only one count was recorded for this clonotype. The genes are TRBV28 and TRBJ2-1; D is unresolved. Germline lookup yields CDR1 MDHEN and CDR2 SYDVKM. CDR3 length: 14 residues. V was clipped by 3 bases and J by 1 base, with 7 bases between them. The CDR3 region is CASSLIGSYNEQFF. Here the CDR3 DNA reads TGTGCCAGCAGTTTGATAGGTTCCTACAATGAGCAGTTCTTC.

Only a few counts were recorded for this clonotype. V is TRBV28 and J is TRBJ2-1; 10 bases match TRBD2. Germline V gene lookup returns CDR1 MDHEN and CDR2 SYDVKM. The ends lost 7 bases at V and 2 bases at J; junction bases unmatched: 2. There are 14 residues in the CDR3. The chain's CDR3 is CASISGRAYNEQFF. The CDR3 DNA is TGTGCCAGCATCAGCGGGAGGGCCTACAATGAGCAGTTCTTC.

This chain joins TRBV2 and TRBJ1-5; D is undetermined. V lost 6 bases to trimming and J lost 2 bases, with 5 bases between them. Germline values: CDR1 SNHLY, CDR2 FYNNEI. The length of the CDR3 is 12 residues. The CDR3 sequence is CASRERNQPQHF. Here the CDR3 DNA reads TGTGCCAGCAGGGAGCGCAATCAGCCCCAGCATTTT. Filled out from reference TRBV2 and TRBJ1-5, the complete variable domain reads EPEVTQTPSHQVTQMGQEVILRCVPISNHLYFYWYRQILGQKVEFLVSFYNNEISEKSEIFDDQFSVERPDGSNFTLKIRSTKLEDSAMYFCASRERNQPQHFGDGTRLSIL.

The chain links TRBV12-3 or TRBV12-4 to TRBJ1-1; no reliable D call. CDR3 length equals 14 residues. V was pared by 6 bases and J by 4 bases, with 15 bases between. The CDR3 bases are TGTGCCAGCAGACTTCTTGGGGAAGGCACTGAAGCTTTCTTT. This gives the protein CASRLLGEGTEAFF.

Within the sample, this clonotype is large. This chain links TRBV5-6 with TRBJ2-2; the D gene is possibly TRBD1 (5 bases). V was shortened by 4 bases and J by 3 bases, with 19 bases between the two germline ends. Germline CDR1 SGHDT, CDR2 YYEEEE. The CDR3 runs 17 residues. This CDR3 reads CASSGPSGRAYTGELFF. For the CDR3, the DNA is TGTGCCAGCAGCGGGCCATCGGGCAGGGCGTACACCGGGGAGCTGTTTTTT.

The chain couples TRBV14 to TRBJ2-7, with a weak D call TRBD1 (6 bases). This CDR3 has 14 amino acids. Looked up from germline, CDR1 is SGHDN and CDR2 is FVKESK. V was cut by 4 bases and J by 0 bases, with 10 bases left in between. This CDR3 is CASSPQGISYEQYF. CDR3 sequence (DNA): TGTGCCAGCAGCCCGCAGGGGATCTCCTACGAGCAGTACTTC.

The chain joins TRBV5-6 to TRBJ2-1; TRBD1 matches at 8 bases. CDR1 is SGHDT, CDR2 YYEEEE, per germline. This CDR3 is built from 15 residues. After removal of 0 bases from V and 10 bases from J, the junction contained 9 bases not matched to a gene. The CDR3 DNA reads as TGTGCCAGCAGCTTGGTGTCGCAGGGGGCACGGGAGCAGTTCTTC. Translation: CASSLVSQGAREQFF.

J is TRBJ2-3 and V is TRBV4-1; D may be TRBD2 (6 bases). The V end was cut by 1 base, the J end by 7 bases, with 12 bases between. This CDR3 is 14 amino acids long. The germline V gene has CDR1 MGHRA and CDR2 YSYEKL. In nucleotides, the CDR3 is TGCGCCAGCAGCCAAGTCCTACTAGCTCATACGCAGTATTTT. Translating gives CASSQVLLAHTQYF.

The chain employs TRBV27 and TRBJ2-7; 7 bases align to TRBD1. From germline, CDR1 is MNHEY and CDR2 SMNVEV (reference sequence). The CDR3 runs to 14 residues. J lost 9 bases, V lost 5 bases, and 13 bases had no gene match. DNA for the CDR3: TGTGCCAGCAGTGATAGGGGACAGACCTCGTTGCAGTACTTC. Amino acids: CASSDRGQTSLQYF.

This clonotype is judged large. The chain uses TRBV28 and TRBJ2-7, with D unresolved. Germline assignment: CDR1 MDHEN and CDR2 SYDVKM. CDR3 length: 12 residues. V shed 8 bases and J shed 1 base, with 9 bases lying between them. The CDR3 region is CASRDISYEQYF. The CDR3 nucleotides read TGTGCCAGCCGTGACATTTCCTACGAGCAGTACTTC. The full variable domain, its missing parts supplied by reference TRBV28 and TRBJ2-7, is DVKVTQSSRYLVKRTGEKVFLECVQDMDHENMFWYRQDPGLGLRLIYFSYDVKMKEKGDIPEGYSVSREKKERFSLILESASTNQTSMYLCASRDISYEQYFGPGTRLTVT.

This chain connects TRBV7-3 to TRBJ2-7; the D gene is possibly TRBD1 (6 bases). The V gene's germline CDR1 is SGHTA and CDR2 FQGTGA. This CDR3 spans 13 amino acids. The V end was cut by 5 bases, the J end by 6 bases, with 14 bases between. The CDR3 here is CASSRDNLGEQYF. For the CDR3, the DNA is TGTGCCAGCAGCCGGGACAACCTCGGCGAGCAGTACTTC.

This clonotype has more than one count but fewer than ten. This chain connects TRBV29-1 to TRBJ1-2, with TRBD1 as a possible D gene (6 bases). V lost 1 base to trimming and J lost 9 bases, with 9 bases between them. Germline V gene data show CDR1 as SQVTM and CDR2 as ANQGSEA. CDR3 length: 11 residues. The CDR3 region has the DNA TGCAGCGTTGAAGCGGGGGGCCGCTACACCTTC. It translates to CSVEAGGRYTF.

This chain links TRBV28 with TRBJ1-2, with a tentative D call TRBD1 (6 bases). The ends were cut back, 2 bases at V and 5 bases at J, with 9 bases in the middle. This CDR3 contains 13 residues. Germline CDR1 and CDR2: MDHEN and SYDVKM. For the CDR3, the DNA is TGTGCCAGCAGTTTACTCCAGGGGTATGGCTACACCTTC. This codes for CASSLLQGYGYTF.

The gene calls are TRBV13 and TRBJ1-1; D uncertain. The CDR3 sequence is 16 residues long. In germline, CDR1 is PRHDT, CDR2 FYEKMQ (reference sequence). The V end lost 4 bases, the J end lost 1 base, and 16 bases lay between the germline ends. The CDR3 region has the DNA TGTGCCAGCAGCTCGTGGACTGAGGAGAAGAACACTGAAGCTTTCTTT. Translation gives CASSSWTEEKNTEAFF.

This clonotype was observed a few times. The chain carries TRBV5-1 and TRBJ2-1; D gene ambiguous. Trimming cost V 0 bases and J 10 bases, with 8 bases left between them. Germline V gene lookup returns CDR1 SGHRS and CDR2 YFSETQ. The CDR3 is 12 amino acids. The CDR3 here is CASSLGLGEQFF. The CDR3 nucleotides read TGCGCCAGCAGCTTGGGTTTGGGGGAGCAGTTCTTC.

This clonotype was seen only once. This sequence joins TRBV19 and TRBJ1-4, with D possibly matching TRBD1 (6 bases). Germline V gene data show CDR1 as LNHDA and CDR2 as SQIVND (reference sequence). V gave up 3 bases and J gave up 3 bases, with 11 bases separating them. CDR3 length: 15 residues. CDR3 residues: CASSISGAANEKLFF. CDR3 DNA sequence: TGTGCCAGTAGTATTTCGGGGGCGGCTAATGAAAAACTGTTTTTT.

The rearrangement links TRBV12-5 to TRBJ1-3; the D is unclear. CDR1 is LGHNT, CDR2 FRNRAP, per germline. The length of the CDR3 is 12 residues. Deletions cut 5 bases from V and 4 bases from J, with 6 bases between. The CDR3 spells CASGEEGNTIYF. In DNA form, the CDR3 reads TGTGCTAGTGGTGAGGAGGGAAACACCATATATTTT.

The chain combines TRBV29-1 with TRBJ2-6; D is undetermined. V was clipped by 6 bases and J by 0 bases, with 15 bases between them. From germline, CDR1 is SQVTM and CDR2 ANQGSEA. CDR3 length equals 16 residues. The CDR3 bases are TGCAGCGTGAACCCTGACAATTCCTCTGGGGCCAACGTCCTGACTTTC. Translated: CSVNPDNSSGANVLTF.

V is TRBV29-1 and J is TRBJ1-2; no definite D call. CDR1 and CDR2 from the germline V gene are SQVTM and ANQGSEA. This CDR3 comprises 10 residues. V gave up 6 bases and J gave up 10 bases, with 12 bases separating them. The CDR3 DNA is TGCAGCGTCGAAACCAACCTCTACACCTTC. This codes for CSVETNLYTF. Filled out from reference TRBV29-1 and TRBJ1-2, the complete variable domain reads SAVISQKPSRDICQRGTSLTIQCQVDSQVTMMFWYRQQPGQSLTLIATANQGSEATYESGFVIDKFPISRPNLTFSTLTVSNMSPEDSSIYLCSVETNLYTFGSGTRLTVV.

This clonotype was found a few times. The V gene is TRBV18, the J gene TRBJ2-7; D might be TRBD1 (5 bases). The CDR3 is 11 amino acids. Deletions cut 6 bases from V and 5 bases from J, with 8 bases between. Germline V gene data show CDR1 as KGHSH and CDR2 as LQKENI. The CDR3 region has the DNA TGTGCCAGCTCTGGGGCCAACGAGCAGTACTTC. Protein: CASSGANEQYF.

This chain connects TRBV28 to TRBJ2-7, with D perhaps matching TRBD2 (5 bases). CDR3 length: 16 residues. The V end lost 7 bases, the J end lost 1 base, and 20 bases lay between the germline ends. CDR1 and CDR2 (germline): MDHEN, SYDVKM. CDR3 region: CASTPRRAAQSYEQYF. Written as DNA, the CDR3 is TGTGCCAGCACTCCTCGGCGAGCGGCCCAGTCCTACGAGCAGTACTTC.

The chain links TRBV5-1 to TRBJ1-1; 11 positions match TRBD1. CDR1 and CDR2 from the germline V gene are SGHRS and YFSETQ. V shed 4 bases and J 4 bases; nucleotides not matched to a gene: 6. The CDR3 totals 15 residues. The CDR3 sequence: CASSLRTGGITEAFF. Here the CDR3 DNA reads TGCGCCAGCAGCCTTCGGACAGGGGGCATCACTGAAGCTTTCTTT.

The rearrangement joins TRBV9 to TRBJ2-7; D is uncertain. This CDR3 contains 15 residues. CDR1 is SGDLS and CDR2 is YYNGEE in the germline V gene. The V end lost 3 bases, the J end lost 1 base, and 14 bases lay between the germline ends. This CDR3 is CASSGGSLGSYEQYF. The CDR3 bases are TGTGCCAGCAGCGGCGGATCCCTGGGGTCCTACGAGCAGTACTTC.

This chain links TRBV10-3 with TRBJ2-7, with TRBD1 matching 8 bases. CDR3 size: 17 residues. The germline V gene encodes CDR1 ENHRY and CDR2 SYGVKD. Unmatched junction bases numbered 12, after V lost 3 bases and J lost 2 bases. CDR3 bases: TGTGCCATCAGTGATCAAGACAGGGGCTTTCCGACCTACGAGCAGTACTTC. Its translation: CAISDQDRGFPTYEQYF.

This clonotype came up a few times. This sequence joins TRBV2 and TRBJ2-5; D unresolved. Germline assignment: CDR1 SNHLY and CDR2 FYNNEI. This CDR3 has 13 amino acids. V dropped 6 bases and J dropped 4 bases, with 12 bases sitting between them. CDR3 coding DNA: TGTGCCAGCAGGCTGCCGAGTACAGAGACCCAGTACTTC. It codes for CASRLPSTETQYF.